Here is one T cell receptor beta chain with its context. Its antigen remains unidentified. The Oncomine TCR Beta short-read assay sequenced DNA from cultured CD4+ T cells. TCRdb reprocessed the PCR reads with MiXCR, giving one entry per CDR3 protein. The table has approximately 15,000 distinct CDR3 sequences, under 50% seen once. The CDR3 has 16 amino acids. CDR1 MDHEN and CDR2 SYDVKM come from the germline V gene. V shed 2 bases and J shed 4 bases, with 15 bases lying between them. Specified treatment: approximately 9-day PBMC culture with coronavirus spike peptide pools or control peptides (ViraFEST assay). On days 3 and 7, half the medium was swapped for fresh IL-2-containing medium. The source of the sample is a study of vaccination and CD4 T cells after COVID-19.

Sequences were obtained from CD4+ T cells from blood, cultured in vitro. The clonotype was recovered from a human donor who had recovered from COVID-19. This chain links TRBV28 with TRBJ1-3, with D possibly matching TRBD1 (6 bases). The CDR3 DNA sequence: TGTGCCAGCAGTTTAGGGTTGGGGGGGCGAGGAAACACCATATATTTT. Its protein product is CASSLGLGGRGNTIYF.